These T cell receptor beta chains were read from a single sample in a study of blood T cell repertoires in COVID-19. Repertoires were generated with immunoSEQ multiplex PCR, while TCRdb's copy carries only in-frame clones and drops some. The sample records approximately 260,000 clones, 75% to 90% being singletons. Sequenced input: peripheral blood. The receptors derive from a man aged 50-60 years with acute or convalescent COVID-19. The CDR3 runs from the conserved cysteine through the conserved F or W. The order of the fields is CDR3 protein, CDR3 DNA, clone size, J gene, D gene, V gene. A D gene is named only where the DNA matches it firmly. Clone size is not always given. Where it is, it says once, few, many or a class for expanded clones.

CDR3 protein: CASSQASGTDQETQYF; CDR3 DNA: TGTGCCAGCAGCCAAGCTAGCGGGACCGACCAAGAGACCCAGTACTTC; clone size: -; J gene: TRBJ2-5; D gene: TRBD2; V gene: TRBV4-2
CDR3 protein: CASSVGTTNTEAFF; CDR3 DNA: TGTGCCAGCAGCGTCGGGACAACTAACACTGAAGCTTTCTTT; clone size: -; J gene: TRBJ1-1; D gene: -; V gene: TRBV9
CDR3 protein: CASSQDRGFQDTQYF; CDR3 DNA: TGTGCCAGCAGCCAAGACAGGGGCTTTCAAGATACGCAGTATTTT; clone size: -; J gene: TRBJ2-3; D gene: -; V gene: TRBV4-2
CDR3 protein: CSVAGQGNSYEQYF; CDR3 DNA: TGCAGCGTTGCGGGACAGGGAAACTCCTACGAGCAGTACTTC; clone size: -; J gene: TRBJ2-7; D gene: TRBD1; V gene: TRBV29-1
CDR3 protein: CASSLYQGDRPNTGELFF; CDR3 DNA: TGTGCCAGCAGCTTATATCAGGGGGACCGTCCGAACACCGGGGAGCTGTTTTTT; clone size: -; J gene: TRBJ2-2; D gene: TRBD1; V gene: TRBV7-8
CDR3 protein: CAWREGGGNTQYF; CDR3 DNA: TGTGCCTGGAGGGAAGGGGGTGGAAATACGCAGTATTTT; clone size: -; J gene: TRBJ2-3; D gene: -; V gene: TRBV30
CDR3 protein: CSVWRAGHEQYF; CDR3 DNA: TGCAGCGTATGGAGGGCGGGCCACGAGCAGTACTTC; clone size: -; J gene: TRBJ2-7; D gene: -; V gene: TRBV29-1
CDR3 protein: CASSPQAAGGLVEQYF; CDR3 DNA: TGTGCCAGCAGCCCCCAAGCAGCGGGGGGCTTAGTAGAGCAGTACTTC; clone size: -; J gene: TRBJ2-7; D gene: TRBD2; V gene: TRBV4-2
CDR3 protein: CASSFAGDTQYF; CDR3 DNA: TGTGCCAGCAGCTTCGCGGGGGATACGCAGTATTTT; clone size: -; J gene: TRBJ2-3; D gene: -; V gene: TRBV11-2
CDR3 protein: CASGLSAGGQGNTIYF; CDR3 DNA: TGCGCCAGTGGACTATCTGCGGGGGGGCAAGGAAACACCATATATTTT; clone size: few; J gene: TRBJ1-3; D gene: -; V gene: TRBV5-1
CDR3 protein: CASSRQGDIQYF; CDR3 DNA: TGTGCCAGCAGCCGACAGGGAGACATTCAGTACTTC; clone size: -; J gene: TRBJ2-4; D gene: TRBD1; V gene: TRBV7-9
CDR3 protein: CASSEMGQRNEKLFF; CDR3 DNA: TGTGCCAGCAGTGAAATGGGACAGCGTAATGAAAAACTGTTTTTT; clone size: -; J gene: TRBJ1-4; D gene: TRBD1; V gene: TRBV2
CDR3 protein: CASSQDPIGLSTNEKLFF; CDR3 DNA: TGCGCCAGCAGCCAAGACCCCATCGGACTTTCAACTAATGAAAAACTGTTTTTT; clone size: -; J gene: TRBJ1-4; D gene: -; V gene: TRBV4-1
CDR3 protein: CASSFSGGARGTEAFF; CDR3 DNA: TGTGCCAGCAGCTTTAGTGGCGGGGCGCGTGGCACTGAAGCTTTCTTT; clone size: -; J gene: TRBJ1-1; D gene: -; V gene: TRBV11-1
CDR3 protein: CASSLGFLNTIYF; CDR3 DNA: TGCGCCAGCAGCTTGGGTTTCCTAAACACCATATATTTT; clone size: -; J gene: TRBJ1-3; D gene: -; V gene: TRBV5-1
CDR3 protein: CASSPHGTGENGYTF; CDR3 DNA: TGTGCCAGCAGTCCCCACGGGACAGGGGAAAATGGCTACACCTTC; clone size: -; J gene: TRBJ1-2; D gene: TRBD1; V gene: TRBV25-1
CDR3 protein: CASSWAGGQGTDTQYF; CDR3 DNA: TGCGCCAGCAGCTGGGCGGGGGGACAAGGCACAGATACGCAGTATTTT; clone size: -; J gene: TRBJ2-3; D gene: TRBD2; V gene: TRBV5-1
CDR3 protein: CAGTTGNTIYF; CDR3 DNA: TGTGCGGGGACAACTGGAAACACCATATATTTT; clone size: once; J gene: TRBJ1-3; D gene: -; V gene: TRBV28
CDR3 protein: CASSGPTEAEAFF; CDR3 DNA: TGTGCCAGCTCGGGTCCGACAGAAGCTGAAGCTTTCTTT; clone size: -; J gene: TRBJ1-1; D gene: -; V gene: TRBV3-1/TRBV3-2
CDR3 protein: CASSPPTGLLNYEQYF; CDR3 DNA: TGTGCCAGCTCACCACCTACGGGACTCTTAAACTACGAGCAGTACTTC; clone size: -; J gene: TRBJ2-7; D gene: -; V gene: TRBV18
CDR3 protein: CASSYQDPRGETQYF; CDR3 DNA: TGTGCCAGCAGTTACCAAGACCCCCGAGGGGAGACCCAGTACTTC; clone size: -; J gene: TRBJ2-5; D gene: -; V gene: TRBV6-6
CDR3 protein: CASSLVPGAGSYNEQFF; CDR3 DNA: TGTGCCAGCAGTTTAGTGCCAGGGGCCGGGTCCTACAATGAGCAGTTCTTC; clone size: -; J gene: TRBJ2-1; D gene: -; V gene: TRBV27
CDR3 protein: CASSLTSGGHTGELFF; CDR3 DNA: TGTGCCAGCAGCCTAACTAGCGGGGGCCACACCGGGGAGCTGTTTTTT; clone size: -; J gene: TRBJ2-2; D gene: TRBD2; V gene: TRBV9
CDR3 protein: CASGRWGDLRPNEQFF; CDR3 DNA: TGTGCCAGCGGCCGGTGGGGGGACCTACGGCCAAATGAGCAGTTCTTC; clone size: -; J gene: TRBJ2-1; D gene: -; V gene: TRBV5-6